These T cell receptor beta chains were read from a single sample in a study of early T cells in non-severe SARS-CoV-2 infection. TCRdb reprocessed the 5' RACE reads with MiXCR, giving one entry per CDR3 protein. The data show about 60,000 distinct CDR3 sequences, with roughly 5.9% seen just once and roughly 6.4% held by the top ten. The sample consisted of whole blood. The source of these receptors is an adult who was a healthcare worker with PCR-confirmed SARS-CoV-2 infection or an uninfected control (not recorded which). The CDR3 runs from the conserved cysteine through the conserved F or W. D genes are given only for firm matches. For some rows the clone size is stated as once, few or many, or as a class when expanded; others skip it.

TRBV29-1,-,TRBD1,TRBJ2-3,TGCAGCGTTGATTCCGGGACAGGGGGATGGGGTACGCAGTATTTT,CSVDSGTGGWGTQYF
TRBV12-3/TRBV12-4,-,-,TRBJ1-5,TGTGCCAGCAGCCGGGGCGCGTATAGCAATCAGCCCCAGCATTTT,CASSRGAYSNQPQHF
TRBV7-3,many,-,TRBJ1-1,TGTGCCAGCAGCTTAACCAAGAACACTGAAGCTTTCTTT,CASSLTKNTEAFF
TRBV12-5,-,-,TRBJ2-1,TGTGCTAGTGGTTTGGTAGGTGGCGGAGACAATGAGCAGTTCTTC,CASGLVGGGDNEQFF
TRBV29-1,many,-,TRBJ1-1,TGCAGCGTTGAAGATGGGACATTTGAAGCTTTCTTT,CSVEDGTFEAFF
TRBV29-1,many,-,TRBJ1-2,TGCAGCGTTGACGGGGAGGTCTATGGCTACACCTTC,CSVDGEVYGYTF
TRBV7-6,many,-,TRBJ1-5,TGTGCCAGCAGCTTAGACGGCTTTCCCAATCAGCCCCAGCATTTT,CASSLDGFPNQPQHF
TRBV5-4,few,TRBD1,TRBJ2-3,TGTGCCAGCAGCGGGCCGGGACAGGGAGCAGATACGCAGTATTTT,CASSGPGQGADTQYF
TRBV20-1,-,TRBD2,TRBJ2-7,TGCAGTGCTAGGGTCCGGCTAGCGGGAGGCGAGCAGTACTTC,CSARVRLAGGEQYF
TRBV7-2,many,-,TRBJ2-4,TGTGCCAGCAGCCCCCAGGGCTCCGGGAACATTCAGTACTTC,CASSPQGSGNIQYF
TRBV21-1,-,-,TRBJ2-7,TGTGCCAGCAGCGAAAAGACAGGGAAGGGGCAGTACTTC,CASSEKTGKGQYF
TRBV24-1,many,-,TRBJ1-1,TGTGCCACCAGTGATTCCCATGGCCGGTTCACTGAAGCTTTCTTT,CATSDSHGRFTEAFF
TRBV6-1,-,-,TRBJ2-7,TGTGCCAGCAGTGAAAGCAGGGCAATGAACTTC,CASSESRAMNF
TRBV7-7,many,-,TRBJ2-3,TGTGCCAGCAGCCGAGGAGGGACGACAGATACGCAGTATTTT,CASSRGGTTDTQYF
TRBV5-6,many,-,TRBJ2-7,TGTGCCAGCAGCCCGGGTAATTCCTACGAGCAGTACTTC,CASSPGNSYEQYF
TRBV13,many,-,TRBJ2-5,TGTGCCAGCAGTCACTCCGGGACCCAAGAGACCCAGTACTTC,CASSHSGTQETQYF
TRBV10-3,-,-,TRBJ1-4,TGTGCCATCAGAGGGGGACCTAATGAAAAACTGTTTTTT,CAIRGGPNEKLFF
TRBV20-1,few,TRBD2,TRBJ2-7,TGCAGTGCTGAGGGACTAGCGGGGTCCTACGAGCAGTACTTC,CSAEGLAGSYEQYF